This T cell receptor (beta chain) was recovered during a study of blood T cell repertoires in COVID-19. Turning to the study itself: Whether acute or convalescent, the COVID-19 samples came from the United States, Italy and Spain.

Recovered participants had two consecutive negative NP/OP PCR tests, healthcare professional clearance, or symptom resolution. Germline V gene sequence: CDR1 GTSNPN, CDR2 SVGIG (reference sequence). The V and J ends lost 0 bases and 7 bases, in that order; junction bases with no gene match: 0. The CDR3 runs 13 residues. Sequencing used immunoSEQ multiplex PCR; TCRdb keeps in-frame clones, though not all of them. This table holds some 310,000 clones, under 90% found once. A note on this clone: This same CDR3 is encoded by further DNA sequences in the sample.

This clonotype was obtained from a woman between 25 and 40 years old who had recovered from COVID-19. Material: PBMCs or T cells enriched from blood (not recorded which). The chain is built from TRBV30 and TRBJ1-6; the match to TRBD1 covers 7 bases. DNA for the CDR3: TGTGCCTGGAGTGTACAGGGGAATTCACCCCTCCACTTT. Protein: CAWSVQGNSPLHF.